Below, 21 T cell receptor beta chains from the same sample are listed, as sequenced in a study of T cell changes during pregnancy in multiple sclerosis. Profiling relied on immunoSEQ multiplex PCR, and the TCRdb table lists in-frame clones only, not all of them. The sample records approximately 100,000 clones, around 92% being singletons. This sample comprised peripheral blood, obtained after pregnancy. These receptors originate from a female donor in good health, enrolled as a control in a pregnancy study.

The chain carries TRBV6-1 and TRBJ1-4; D unclear. Germline V gene sequence: CDR1 MNHNS, CDR2 SASEGT. V lost 6 bases and J 7 bases, leaving 12 bases between the germline ends. The CDR3 extends over 13 amino acids. The CDR3, as DNA: TGTGCCAGCAGGCTCTTTAGTGGTGAAAAACTGTTTTTT. It specifies CASRLFSGEKLFF.

J is TRBJ2-7 and V is TRBV28; D is ambiguous. The CDR3 spans 14 residues. Germline CDR1 MDHEN, CDR2 SYDVKM. V lost 4 bases and J lost 0, with 10 bases in between. The CDR3 region has the DNA TGTGCCAGCAGTTCGCCTCGTAGCTCCTACGAGCAGTACTTC. It yields the protein CASSSPRSSYEQYF.

The rearrangement joins TRBV19 to TRBJ2-3; 9 nucleotides line up with TRBD1. Per germline, CDR1 LNHDA and CDR2 SQIVND (reference sequence). Germline trimming cut 9 bases from V and 4 bases from J; bases unmatched to any gene: 5. CDR3 size: 13 residues. Here the CDR3 reads CASGQGSADTQYF. The DNA for the CDR3 is TGTGCCAGCGGACAGGGGAGTGCAGATACGCAGTATTTT. Full variable domain (outside the CDR3, taken from reference TRBV19 and TRBJ2-3): DGGITQSPKYLFRKEGQNVTLSCEQNLNHDAMYWYRQDPGQGLRLIYYSQIVNDFQKGDIAEGYSVSREKKESFPLTVTSAQKNPTAFYLCASGQGSADTQYFGPGTRLTVL.

The chain couples TRBV6-6 to TRBJ2-7; 10 nucleotides align to TRBD1. V dropped 7 bases and J dropped 3; count of bases not matched to a gene: 6. Germline CDR1 MNHNY, CDR2 SVGAGI (reference sequence). This CDR3 has 14 amino acids. CDR3 loop: CASTSDRGSYEQYF. The CDR3 DNA sequence: TGTGCCAGCACCTCGGACAGGGGGAGCTACGAGCAGTACTTC.

The chain uses TRBV27 and TRBJ2-5, with 8 bases identical to TRBD2. The J call is uncertain, as TRBJ2-7 better fits the DNA end. Germline CDR1 MNHEY, CDR2 SMNVEV (reference sequence). CDR3 size: 13 residues. CDR3 sequence (DNA): TGTGCCAGCAGTTTTGCGGGGGGCTACGAGCAGTACTTC. Translation: CASSFAGGYEQYF.

The chain joins TRBV11-3 to TRBJ2-3, with a possible D match to TRBD2 (5 bases). The CDR3 sequence is 13 residues long. CDR1 is SGHNT and CDR2 is YENEEA in the germline V gene. V lost 6 bases and J lost 6, with 13 bases in between. As DNA, the CDR3 is TGTGCCAGCAGTGAGGGCCCGAAGGATACGCAGTATTTT. It translates to CASSEGPKDTQYF.

The rearrangement joins TRBV27 to TRBJ2-7; D is unclear. This CDR3 has 10 amino acids. CDR1 and CDR2 from the germline V gene are MNHEY and SMNVEV (reference sequence). Trimming stripped 3 bases from V and 5 bases from J, with 2 bases between. The CDR3, as DNA: TGTGCCAGCAGTTTTAACGAGCAGTACTTC. Amino acid sequence: CASSFNEQYF.

This chain uses TRBV7-9 with TRBJ2-5, with TRBD2 as a possible D gene (5 bases). From germline, CDR1 is SEHNR and CDR2 FQNEAQ (reference sequence). CDR3 length: 12 residues. Trimming cost V 2 bases and J 4 bases, with 5 bases left between them. The CDR3 DNA reads as TGTGCCAGCAGCTTAACTAGAGAGACCCAGTACTTC. Translation: CASSLTRETQYF. Drawing the rest from reference TRBV7-9 and TRBJ2-5, the complete variable domain is DTGVSQNPRHKITKRGQNVTFRCDPISEHNRLYWYRQTLGQGPEFLTYFQNEAQLEKSRLLSDRFSAERPKGSFSTLEIQRTEQGDSAMYLCASSLTRETQYFGPGTRLLVL.

This clone was detected once. V and J are TRBV5-6 and TRBJ1-2; 7 positions agree with TRBD1. After removal of 3 bases from V and 8 bases from J, the junction contained 10 bases not matched to a gene. The CDR3 consists of 14 residues. Germline CDR1 and CDR2: SGHDT and YYEEEE. The chain's CDR3 is CASSWADRERGYTF. The CDR3 DNA follows: TGTGCCAGCAGCTGGGCCGACAGGGAGCGAGGCTACACCTTC.

The chain is built from TRBV28 and TRBJ2-5; the match to TRBD2 covers 7 bases. Germline CDR1 and CDR2: MDHEN and SYDVKM. J was trimmed by 4 bases and V by 6 bases; bases with no gene match: 11. The CDR3 runs 15 residues. This CDR3 reads CASRPAREVAETQYF. The CDR3 region has the DNA TGTGCCAGCAGACCCGCCCGGGAGGTGGCAGAGACCCAGTACTTC.

The chain uses TRBV19 and TRBJ1-5, with TRBD1 matching over 9 bases. With 5 bases clipped from V and 5 bases from J, the junction kept 13 bases outside the gene matches. The CDR3 extends over 17 amino acids. Germline values: CDR1 LNHDA, CDR2 SQIVND (reference sequence). The CDR3 DNA reads as TGTGCCAGTAGTCTTCACAGGGGGCAGAGTCTCCATCAGCCCCAGCATTTT. This codes for CASSLHRGQSLHQPQHF.

J is TRBJ1-2 and V is TRBV10-3; 9 bases fit TRBD1. The CDR3 runs 15 residues. CDR1 and CDR2 from the germline V gene are ENHRY and SYGVKD. Trimming took 11 bases from V and 4 from J; bases not matched to a gene: 14. CDR3 coding DNA: TGTGCCGCCACCACCGCCGGGACAGGGCTCTATGGCTACACCTTC. Protein product: CAATTAGTGLYGYTF.

V and J are TRBV6-1 and TRBJ2-7, with D tentatively TRBD2 (5 bases). The CDR3 runs to 15 residues. Germline CDR1 MNHNS, CDR2 SASEGT. Trimming cost V 6 bases and J 2 bases, with 17 bases left between them. CDR3 sequence: CASSPVVGKAYEQYF. The CDR3 nucleotides are TGTGCCAGCAGCCCGGTGGTCGGGAAGGCCTACGAGCAGTACTTC.

This chain joins TRBV19 and TRBJ2-2, with D unresolved. Per the germline V gene, CDR1 is LNHDA and CDR2 is SQIVND (reference sequence). Deletions cut 3 bases from V and 0 bases from J, with 11 bases between. The CDR3 consists of 16 residues. CDR3 sequence (DNA): TGTGCCAGTAGTATGGTCAGACTTACGAACACCGGGGAGCTGTTTTTT. The encoded protein is CASSMVRLTNTGELFF.

The chain has TRBV28 and TRBJ2-1; a weak D match, TRBD1 (5 bases). Germline loops: CDR1 MDHEN, CDR2 SYDVKM. Trimming removed 6 bases from V and 5 bases from J, with 14 bases in between. The CDR3 has 14 residues. CDR3: CASSRIREHNEQFF. As DNA, the CDR3 is TGTGCCAGCAGCCGTATCAGGGAACACAATGAGCAGTTCTTC.

The V and J genes are TRBV5-1 and TRBJ1-2; TRBD1 matches at 11 bases. Germline-derived CDR1 and CDR2 are SGHRS and YFSETQ. CDR3 length equals 15 residues. V lost 4 bases, J lost 6 bases, and 8 bases stayed unmatched. CDR3 bases: TGCGCCAGCAGCGGTCCGGGACAGGGGGTAGATGGCTACACCTTC. Translating gives CASSGPGQGVDGYTF.

This chain joins TRBV11-2 and TRBJ2-2; 12 nucleotides line up with TRBD1. The V and J ends lost 5 bases and 2 bases, in that order; junction bases with no gene match: 9. The CDR3 covers 18 residues. The germline V gene encodes CDR1 SGHAT and CDR2 FQNNGV. This CDR3 reads CASSPSGQGAFNTGELFF. For the CDR3, the DNA is TGTGCCAGCAGCCCATCGGGACAGGGGGCATTTAACACCGGGGAGCTGTTTTTT. The full variable domain, with the rest looked up from reference TRBV11-2 and TRBJ2-2, is EAGVAQSPRYKIIEKRQSVAFWCNPISGHATLYWYQQILGQGPKLLIQFQNNGVVDDSQLPKDRFSAERLKGVDSTLKIQPAKLEDSAVYLCASSPSGQGAFNTGELFFGEGSRLTVL.

V and J are TRBV15 and TRBJ1-2; D is possibly TRBD1 (5 bases). V was clipped by 0 bases and J by 7 bases, with 24 bases between them. CDR3 length: 18 residues. CDR1 is LNHNV, CDR2 YYDKDF, per germline (reference sequence). The DNA for the CDR3 is TGTGCCACCAGCAGAGATGGTGTACAACGGGGGAGACTTGGTGGCTACACCTTC. It codes for CATSRDGVQRGRLGGYTF.

This chain uses TRBV2 with TRBJ2-3; 7 bases align to TRBD1. CDR3 size: 15 residues. J lost 0 bases, V lost 6 bases, and 6 bases had no gene match. Germline assignment: CDR1 SNHLY and CDR2 FYNNEI. As DNA, the CDR3 is TGTGCCAGCAGGAGGACAGGTACTAGCACAGATACGCAGTATTTT. Translated: CASRRTGTSTDTQYF. Full variable domain (outside the CDR3, taken from reference TRBV2 and TRBJ2-3): EPEVTQTPSHQVTQMGQEVILRCVPISNHLYFYWYRQILGQKVEFLVSFYNNEISEKSEIFDDQFSVERPDGSNFTLKIRSTKLEDSAMYFCASRRTGTSTDTQYFGPGTRLTVL.

This chain joins TRBV27 and TRBJ2-3; D is possibly TRBD1 (5 bases). Germline V gives CDR1 MNHEY, CDR2 SMNVEV (reference sequence). V was shortened by 6 bases and J by 1 base, with 5 bases between the two germline ends. The CDR3 covers 12 residues. CDR3 residues: CASRGGTDTQYF. The CDR3 DNA follows: TGTGCCAGCAGAGGGGGCACAGATACGCAGTATTTT.

This sequence joins TRBV5-8 and TRBJ1-2, with D hard to call. V was shortened by 3 bases and J by 1 base, with 16 bases between the two germline ends. Germline V gives CDR1 SGHTS, CDR2 YDEGEE. The CDR3 is 16 amino acids. The chain's CDR3 is CASSSLPSEYNYGYTF. The CDR3 nucleotides read TGTGCCAGCAGCTCCCTCCCCAGCGAGTATAACTATGGCTACACCTTC.